This T cell receptor (beta chain) was sequenced during a study of cytomegalovirus exposure and HLA in healthy donors. This PCR relied on a set of 60 Vbeta primers and 13 Jbeta primers. TCRdb keeps only in-frame clones here, not all; method: immunoSEQ multiplex PCR. The sample consists of under 150,000 clones, roughly two thirds of them appearing once. Trimming at V came to 5 bases and at J to 1 base, leaving 4 bases not matched to a gene. Germline CDR1 LNHNV, CDR2 YYDKDF (reference sequence). This CDR3 comprises 15 residues. This clone was counted only a few times. This chain connects TRBV15 to TRBJ2-7, with 11 bases identical to TRBD1. The sequencing sample was made of PBMCs. This TCR came from a human donor in good health. Written as DNA, the CDR3 is TGTGCCACCAGCTCCGGGACAGGGGGATCCTACGAGCAGTACTTC. Translating it yields CATSSGTGGSYEQYF.